The rows below give T cell receptor beta chains drawn from one sample of a study of human T cells and chemical hapten exposure. TCRdb fed the RACE reads into MiXCR, producing one record per CDR3 protein. Of more than 90,000 distinct CDR3 sequences detected, roughly 10% appear once; the ten largest clones hold 2.5% to 4%. Sequences were derived from whole blood, sampled in connection with sensitization to the hapten diphenylcyclopropenone (DPC). These receptors originate from a woman in her thirties or forties with alopecia areata. Some clones in this sample may be carry-over from other donors' samples. CDR3s include the opening cysteine and the closing phenylalanine or tryptophan. D genes are given only for firm matches. Size tells how often a clone was seen (once, few, many) or the class of an expanded clone, and some rows leave it out.

size: few; J: TRBJ1-4; V: TRBV20-1; D: -; DNA: TGCAGTGCTAGAGGGGGGAATGAAAAACTGTTTTTT; CDR3: CSARGGNEKLFF
size: many; J: TRBJ2-5; V: TRBV7-2; D: -; DNA: TGTGCCAGCCAGCGCGGAACCTCCCGGGAGACCCAGTACTTC; CDR3: CASQRGTSRETQYF
size: few; J: TRBJ2-1; V: TRBV24-1; D: -; DNA: TGTGCCACAAGTAGGGGAAATGAGCAGTTCTTC; CDR3: CATSRGNEQFF
size: -; J: TRBJ2-3; V: TRBV4-3; D: -; DNA: TGCGCCAGCAGCCAATCAACGGCGTACGAGGGCACAGATACGCAGTATTTT; CDR3: CASSQSTAYEGTDTQYF
size: many; J: TRBJ1-4; V: TRBV12-5; D: TRBD1; DNA: TGTGCTAGTGGTTTGCCACAGAGACAGGGTAAGAAGGAAGGAACTAATGAAAAACTGTTTTTT; CDR3: CASGLPQRQGKKEGTNEKLFF
size: -; J: TRBJ1-2; V: TRBV6-2/TRBV6-3; D: TRBD1; DNA: TGTGCCAGCAGTTACCCGACGGACAGGGGATTCTATGGCTACACCTTC; CDR3: CASSYPTDRGFYGYTF
size: -; J: TRBJ2-2; V: TRBV11-2; D: -; DNA: TGTGCCAGCAGCTGGCCCACCACCACCGGGGAGCTGTTTTTT; CDR3: CASSWPTTTGELFF
size: many; J: TRBJ1-3; V: TRBV6-6; D: -; DNA: TGTGCCAGCAGTTACTCTGAGGCCTCTGGAAACACCATATATTTT; CDR3: CASSYSEASGNTIYF
size: few; J: TRBJ2-1; V: TRBV11-2; D: -; DNA: TGTGCCAGCAGTTCCACGTGGGCCCCGTTCTTC; CDR3: CASSSTWAPFF
size: -; J: TRBJ1-6; V: TRBV27; D: -; DNA: TGTGCCAGCAGGATAATGACGACCAGCTCCTATAATTCACCCCTCCACTTT; CDR3: CASRIMTTSSYNSPLHF
size: many; J: TRBJ2-7; V: TRBV7-9; D: -; DNA: TGTGCCAGCAGCTCGGACCCATGGCCTTACGAGCAGTACTTC; CDR3: CASSSDPWPYEQYF
size: once; J: TRBJ2-5; V: TRBV25-1; D: -; DNA: TGTGCCAGCAGCGGGGGGAGGGGGCTTTGGCAAGAGACCCAGTACTTC; CDR3: CASSGGRGLWQETQYF
size: few; J: TRBJ2-3; V: TRBV19; D: -; DNA: TGTGCCAGTAGTGGCCCTAGCCGGGGGCCGCATCATACGCAGTATTTT; CDR3: CASSGPSRGPHHTQYF
size: few; J: TRBJ2-3; V: TRBV4-3; D: -; DNA: TGCGCCAGCAGCCAAGGCCGCTCACAAGATACGCAGTATTTT; CDR3: CASSQGRSQDTQYF
size: few; J: TRBJ2-2; V: TRBV7-8; D: -; DNA: TGTGCCAGCAGCTTATCGAACACCGGGGAGCTGTTTTTT; CDR3: CASSLSNTGELFF
size: few; J: TRBJ2-1; V: TRBV6-2/TRBV6-3; D: TRBD2; DNA: TGTGCCAGCACCGGCGGCGGGAGCTACTACAATGAGCAGTTCTTC; CDR3: CASTGGGSYYNEQFF
size: few; J: TRBJ2-4; V: TRBV6-5; D: -; DNA: TGTGCCAGCAGTTATGAGAACATTCAGTACTTC; CDR3: CASSYENIQYF
size: -; J: TRBJ2-7; V: TRBV4-3; D: -; DNA: TGCGCCAGCAGCCAAGATGCCAACGGGCCTCAGATGGAGCAGTACTTC; CDR3: CASSQDANGPQMEQYF
size: -; J: TRBJ2-7; V: TRBV20-1; D: TRBD2; DNA: TGCAGTGCTAGAGGTACTAGACTAGCGCCAGACTACGAGCAGTACTTC; CDR3: CSARGTRLAPDYEQYF
size: many; J: TRBJ2-1; V: TRBV28; D: TRBD2; DNA: TGTGCCATATCAGGGACTAGCGGTGTTCCTGAGCAGTTCTTC; CDR3: CAISGTSGVPEQFF
size: many; J: TRBJ2-7; V: TRBV4-3; D: -; DNA: TGCGCCAGCAGCCCTCACTCTGGGGGCTCCTACGAGCAGTACTTC; CDR3: CASSPHSGGSYEQYF
size: -; J: TRBJ1-6; V: TRBV9; D: -; DNA: TGTGCCAGCAGCCCGGGGGGCTCCTATAATTCACCCCTCCACTTT; CDR3: CASSPGGSYNSPLHF
size: few; J: TRBJ2-2; V: TRBV7-2; D: -; DNA: TGTGCCAGCAGCCCCCAGGGGAGGGACACCGGGGAGCTGTTTTTT; CDR3: CASSPQGRDTGELFF
size: few; J: TRBJ2-3; V: TRBV7-2; D: -; DNA: TGTGCCAGCAGCTGGAAGGGACTCACAGATACGCAGTATTTT; CDR3: CASSWKGLTDTQYF
size: many; J: TRBJ1-4; V: TRBV7-9; D: TRBD1; DNA: TGTGCCAGCAGCCGGACAGGCAAAAATGAAAAACTGTTTTTT; CDR3: CASSRTGKNEKLFF
size: many; J: TRBJ1-5; V: TRBV19; D: TRBD1; DNA: TGTGCCAGAACTGCCGGGGGGGACAGGGTTCGCAATCAGCCCCAGCATTTT; CDR3: CARTAGGDRVRNQPQHF
size: -; J: TRBJ2-7; V: TRBV7-9; D: -; DNA: TGTGCCAGCAGCGTTCAAGGGGCACTATACGAGCAGTACTTC; CDR3: CASSVQGALYEQYF
size: many; J: TRBJ2-2; V: TRBV6-5; D: -; DNA: TGTGCCAGCAGAAGGACAGTGAACACCGGGGAGCTGTTTTTT; CDR3: CASRRTVNTGELFF
size: -; J: TRBJ2-7; V: TRBV29-1; D: -; DNA: TGCAGCGTTGTGGACCCCCCGGGCTACGAGCAGTACTTC; CDR3: CSVVDPPGYEQYF
size: few; J: TRBJ2-3; V: TRBV5-6; D: TRBD2; DNA: TGTGCCAGCAGTTCCACCCCATCCCTACTAGCGGGAGTTAAGGATACGCAGTATTTT; CDR3: CASSSTPSLLAGVKDTQYF
size: many; J: TRBJ1-2; V: TRBV7-2; D: -; DNA: TGTGCCAGCTTTCGGGCCTCAAGCTATGGCTACACCTTC; CDR3: CASFRASSYGYTF
size: many; J: TRBJ2-3; V: TRBV6-1; D: -; DNA: TGTGCCAGCAGTGAAGACCGGGGGTCCCAGGACAGTAGAAAAGATACGCAGTATTTT; CDR3: CASSEDRGSQDSRKDTQYF
size: many; J: TRBJ1-1; V: TRBV5-1; D: -; DNA: TGCGCCAGCAGCTCCGGATACGAGCCGACCGGCACTGAAGCTTTCTTT; CDR3: CASSSGYEPTGTEAFF
size: many; J: TRBJ2-7; V: TRBV29-1; D: TRBD2; DNA: TGCAGCGTTGTGGCTAGCGGTACCTACGAGCAGTACTTC; CDR3: CSVVASGTYEQYF
size: few; J: TRBJ2-3; V: TRBV29-1; D: -; DNA: TGCAGCGTTGAAGTAGCAGGGCTAGGGGATACGCAGTATTTT; CDR3: CSVEVAGLGDTQYF
size: -; J: TRBJ1-6; V: TRBV27; D: -; DNA: TGTGCCAGCAGTTTAAACTCCAACTCACCCCTCCACTTT; CDR3: CASSLNSNSPLHF
size: few; J: TRBJ1-2; V: TRBV27; D: -; DNA: TGTGCCAGCAGCTTAGCGGGGGTTCAGGGCTACACCTTC; CDR3: CASSLAGVQGYTF
size: -; J: TRBJ2-2; V: TRBV12-3/TRBV12-4; D: -; DNA: TGTGCCAGCACCCGGAGAAGCGGGAACACCGGGGAGCTGTTTTTT; CDR3: CASTRRSGNTGELFF
size: many; J: TRBJ2-7; V: TRBV18; D: -; DNA: TGTGCCAGCTCCGAAAGTCCTTCCTACGAGCAGTACTTC; CDR3: CASSESPSYEQYF
size: many; J: TRBJ2-3; V: TRBV9; D: TRBD2; DNA: TGTGCCAGCAGCGTAGATCTGGGGGGGAGGACAGATACGCAGTATTTT; CDR3: CASSVDLGGRTDTQYF
size: few; J: TRBJ1-5; V: TRBV10-3; D: TRBD1; DNA: TGTGCCATCAGAGACCGGGACAGCCAACAGCCCCAGCATTTT; CDR3: CAIRDRDSQQPQHF
size: few; J: TRBJ2-1; V: TRBV5-1; D: -; DNA: TGCGCCAGCAGCCCCGGGCTCCGGGACTCCGTAAACAATGAGCAGTTCTTC; CDR3: CASSPGLRDSVNNEQFF
size: -; J: TRBJ2-2; V: TRBV7-9; D: TRBD2; DNA: TGTGCCAGCAGCCCCCCGACTAGCCCGAACACCGGGGAGCTGTTTTTT; CDR3: CASSPPTSPNTGELFF
size: -; J: TRBJ2-7; V: TRBV27; D: TRBD1; DNA: TGTGCCAGCAGGGGGACAGGTTTGAGGGAGCAGTACTTC; CDR3: CASRGTGLREQYF
size: many; J: TRBJ1-1; V: TRBV28; D: -; DNA: TGTGCCAGCAGTTTATCCTCCAGGGGTGGGGCTGAAGCTTTCTTT; CDR3: CASSLSSRGGAEAFF
size: few; J: TRBJ2-1; V: TRBV7-2; D: -; DNA: TGTGCCAGCAGCCTGGACGCGGTCGTGGAGCAGTTCTTC; CDR3: CASSLDAVVEQFF
size: -; J: TRBJ2-7; V: TRBV7-2; D: TRBD2; DNA: TGTGCCAGCAGCCCGATAGCGGGCGGCATCTACGAGCAGTACTTC; CDR3: CASSPIAGGIYEQYF
size: -; J: TRBJ2-5; V: TRBV7-9; D: TRBD1; DNA: TGTGCCAGCAGCTTATTGACAGGGGTGGTGGAGACCCAGTACTTC; CDR3: CASSLLTGVVETQYF
size: -; J: TRBJ1-5; V: TRBV7-8; D: -; DNA: TGTGCCAGCAGCTTGGCCGGGACCAGGGGCAATCAGCCCCAGCATTTT; CDR3: CASSLAGTRGNQPQHF
size: many; J: TRBJ2-7; V: TRBV12-3/TRBV12-4; D: -; DNA: TGTGCCAGCAGTCCCCGAAAGGGCCCCTACGAGCAGTACTTC; CDR3: CASSPRKGPYEQYF